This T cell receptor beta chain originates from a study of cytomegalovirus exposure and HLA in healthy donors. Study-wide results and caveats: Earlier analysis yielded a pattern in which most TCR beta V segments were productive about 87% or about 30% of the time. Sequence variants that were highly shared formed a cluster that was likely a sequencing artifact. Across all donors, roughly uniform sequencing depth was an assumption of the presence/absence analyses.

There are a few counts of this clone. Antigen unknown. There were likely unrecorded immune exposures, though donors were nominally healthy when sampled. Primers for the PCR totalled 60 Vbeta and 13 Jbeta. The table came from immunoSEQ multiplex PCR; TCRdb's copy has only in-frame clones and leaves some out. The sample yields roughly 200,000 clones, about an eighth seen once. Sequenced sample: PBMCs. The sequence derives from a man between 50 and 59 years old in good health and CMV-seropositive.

The CDR3 sequence: CASSKEQGARIQPQHF. The CDR3 DNA reads as TGTGCCAGCAGCAAAGAACAGGGGGCAAGGATACAGCCCCAGCATTTT. The chain uses TRBV6-6 and TRBJ1-5; 9 bases fit TRBD1. The CDR3 length is 16 residues. Germline CDR1 and CDR2: MNHNY and SVGAGI (reference sequence). J was trimmed by 7 bases and V by 6 bases; bases with no gene match: 13.